The T cell receptor (beta chain) under discussion was sequenced for a study of shared clonotypes between healthy human individuals. It was 200 to 250 ng DNA, 33,000 or so T cell genomes, that sorted-subset replicate PCRs used. Sequenced by immunoSEQ multiplex PCR; TCRdb stores in-frame clones only, minus some. The data hold a few hundred thousand clones, with around 86% observed a single time. Remarks on this clone: Its antigen remains unidentified.

Study-wide results and limits: Rarefaction showed that sequencing of sorted subsets was incomplete (despite large depth).

Sequencing was carried out using memory CD8+ T cells sorted from blood. Indicated subset: CD45RO+ cells pooled with CCR7-negative TemRA cells. This TCR was sampled from a man aged 18 to 29 in good health.

CDR3 nucleotides: TGTGCCAGCAGTTACCCGGGCGGGGAGCTGTTTTTT. It is translated as CASSYPGGELFF. V is TRBV6-5 and J is TRBJ2-2; no clear D gene. Germline CDR1 is MNHEY and CDR2 is SVGAGI. This CDR3 is 12 amino acids long. Trimming removed 2 bases from V and 7 bases from J, with 5 bases in between.